Presented here are 26 T cell receptor beta chains from one specimen sequenced in a study of preoperative IRX-2 immunotherapy in early breast cancer. Profiled with immunoSEQ multiplex PCR; TCRdb holds only in-frame clones, not every one. Here the sample spans around 34,000 clones, around 83% being singletons. As to treatment: preoperative locoregional IRX-2 cytokine immunotherapy. Specimen: lymph node tissue, collected from a patient treated with IRX-2 immunotherapy. All receptors derive from a human donor with breast cancer.

The J gene is TRBJ2-2, the V gene TRBV29-1, with 8 bases fitting TRBD1. The length of the CDR3 is 13 residues. CDR1 SQVTM and CDR2 ANQGSEA come from the germline V gene. V was clipped by 5 bases and J by 6 bases; unmatched bases: 5. The DNA for the CDR3 is TGCAGCGTTCGGCCACAGGGGGCCGGGGAGCTGTTTTTT. This translates into CSVRPQGAGELFF.

This chain uses TRBV5-1 with TRBJ2-3; a weak D match, TRBD1 (5 bases). This CDR3 is 15 amino acids long. Trimming removed 0 bases from V and 6 bases from J, with 14 bases in between. From germline, CDR1 is SGHRS and CDR2 YFSETQ. The CDR3 here is CASSLAPGLTDTQYF. The CDR3 bases are TGCGCCAGCAGCTTGGCCCCAGGGTTGACCGATACGCAGTATTTT.

The gene calls are TRBV7-6 and TRBJ1-3, with D unclear. Looked up from germline, CDR1 is SGHVS and CDR2 is FNYEAQ. Trimming shortened V by 4 bases and J by 0 bases, and 13 bases separated the two germline ends. The CDR3 totals 16 residues. This CDR3 reads CASSSTSQYSGNTIYF. Written as DNA, the CDR3 is TGTGCCAGCAGCTCGACAAGCCAGTACTCTGGAAACACCATATATTTT.

V and J are TRBV6-8 and TRBJ2-1, with 10 bases matching TRBD2. Germline CDR1 is MNHGY and CDR2 is SAAAGT. Germline trimming cut 6 bases from V and 9 bases from J; bases unmatched to any gene: 14. This CDR3 comprises 16 residues. The CDR3 DNA reads as TGTGCCAGCAGCCCCTCTGCTAGCGGGGGAAGGGGTGAGCAGTTCTTC. Amino acid sequence: CASSPSASGGRGEQFF.

The J gene is TRBJ2-2, the V gene TRBV28, with TRBD1 matching over 8 bases. This CDR3 has 13 amino acids. With V trimmed by 5 bases and J by 6 bases, 2 bases remained unmatched. CDR1 and CDR2 from the germline V gene are MDHEN and SYDVKM. CDR3 protein: CASSHRGAGELFF. CDR3 coding DNA: TGTGCCAGCAGTCACAGGGGGGCCGGGGAGCTGTTTTTT.

This chain uses TRBV5-1 with TRBJ2-5; 7 nucleotides align to TRBD2. V dropped 0 bases and J dropped 5; count of bases not matched to a gene: 13. The CDR3 length is 17 residues. CDR1 is SGHRS, CDR2 YFSETQ, per germline. The CDR3 region is CASSLAPLAGEGETQYF. CDR3 DNA: TGCGCCAGCAGCTTGGCCCCCCTCGCGGGAGAAGGGGAGACCCAGTACTTC.

The V call is TRBV18, the J call TRBJ1-1; no clear D. The CDR3 runs to 13 residues. The germline V gene has CDR1 KGHSH and CDR2 LQKENI. Between the trimmed V and J ends, which lost 3 bases and 1 base, there was a span of 6 bases. CDR3 loop: CASSPGKNTEAFF. Written as DNA, the CDR3 is TGTGCCAGCTCACCCGGGAAGAACACTGAAGCTTTCTTT. Full variable domain (rest looked up from reference TRBV18 and TRBJ1-1): NAGVMQNPRHLVRRRGQEARLRCSPMKGHSHVYWYRQLPEEGLKFMVYLQKENIIDESGMPKERFSAEFPKEGPSILRIQQVVRGDSAAYFCASSPGKNTEAFFGQGTRLTVV.

The genes are TRBV15 and TRBJ2-2; 7 nucleotides align to TRBD1. Per germline, CDR1 LNHNV and CDR2 YYDKDF (reference sequence). J gave up 8 bases and V 9 bases, and 18 bases lay outside the gene matches. The length of the CDR3 is 16 residues. The DNA of the CDR3 is TGTGCCACTAGTCTCAACAGGGGACCAACTGGTGGGGAGCTGTTTTTT. Translated, it gives CATSLNRGPTGGELFF.

This chain connects TRBV10-2 to TRBJ1-4, with a possible D match to TRBD1 (5 bases). Germline CDR1 and CDR2: WSHSY and SAAADI. There are 15 residues in the CDR3. V lost 8 bases, J lost 11 bases, and 24 bases lay in between. The DNA for the CDR3 is TGCGCCAGCGGAGAAACGGGACTGACGCGTAAGAAACTGTTTTTT. Translation: CASGETGLTRKKLFF.

The chain recombines TRBV6-8 with TRBJ1-5; TRBD1 aligns across 9 bases. The J segment lost 4 bases and the V segment lost 2 bases, leaving 3 bases of the junction unmatched. The CDR3 has 15 amino acids. Germline CDR1 and CDR2: MNHGY and SAAAGT. CDR3: CASSYGQGPNQPQHF. The DNA of the CDR3 is TGTGCCAGCAGTTACGGACAGGGGCCTAATCAGCCCCAGCATTTT.

The V call is TRBV19, the J call TRBJ1-3; a possible D gene is TRBD1 (6 bases). In germline, CDR1 is LNHDA, CDR2 SQIVND (reference sequence). The V gene lost 6 bases and the J gene lost 2 bases, with 11 bases spanning the gap. The CDR3 is made up of 14 amino acids. The DNA for the CDR3 is TGTGCCAGTAGCCCGACAGGCCCTGGAAACACCATATATTTT. It codes for CASSPTGPGNTIYF.

The chain employs TRBV18 and TRBJ2-5; D call uncertain. There are 14 residues in the CDR3. Germline CDR1 KGHSH, CDR2 LQKENI. Trimming left V 4 bases short and J 0 bases short, with 9 bases between. DNA of the CDR3: TGTGCCAGCTCACGAGACCAAAACCAAGAGACCCAGTACTTC. Translated, it gives CASSRDQNQETQYF. Full variable domain (remainder filled in from reference TRBV18 and TRBJ2-5): NAGVMQNPRHLVRRRGQEARLRCSPMKGHSHVYWYRQLPEEGLKFMVYLQKENIIDESGMPKERFSAEFPKEGPSILRIQQVVRGDSAAYFCASSRDQNQETQYFGPGTRLLVL.

This chain links TRBV2 with TRBJ1-5; D is unresolved. The CDR3 has 16 amino acids. V lost 4 bases, J lost 0 bases, and 13 bases lay in between. Germline V gene sequence: CDR1 SNHLY, CDR2 FYNNEI. CDR3 in DNA: TGTGCCAGCAGTGGGACCGTAACCTTTAGCAATCAGCCCCAGCATTTT. Protein product: CASSGTVTFSNQPQHF.

In DNA form, the CDR3 reads TGCAGCGTTGAAGAAGGGCATGGAGAGACCCAGTACTTC. This encodes CSVEEGHGETQYF. The V and J genes are TRBV29-1 and TRBJ2-5, with D uncertain. Germline V gene data show CDR1 as SQVTM and CDR2 as ANQGSEA. Trimming took 0 bases from V and 4 from J, leaving 9 bases between them. The CDR3 sequence is 13 residues long.

The chain combines TRBV29-1 with TRBJ1-4; D remains unclear. In germline, CDR1 is SQVTM, CDR2 ANQGSEA. The V gene lost 6 bases and the J gene lost 6 bases, with 14 bases spanning the gap. The CDR3 is 13 amino acids. The CDR3 region has the DNA TGCAGCGTATTAGGCCCGGGGTATGAAAAACTGTTTTTT. This translates into CSVLGPGYEKLFF.

The chain uses TRBV27 and TRBJ2-2; D is possibly TRBD1 (5 bases). Germline V lookup: CDR1 MNHEY, CDR2 SMNVEV (reference sequence). Deletions cut 2 bases from V and 5 bases from J, with 12 bases between. The CDR3 is made up of 15 amino acids. CDR3 DNA: TGTGCCAGCAGTTTAGACAGTTCGATTACCGGGGAGCTGTTTTTT. Encoded protein: CASSLDSSITGELFF.

This chain uses TRBV18 with TRBJ1-2, with D unresolved. V lost 3 bases and J lost 5, with 16 bases in between. CDR1 and CDR2 (germline): KGHSH, LQKENI. The CDR3 sequence is 15 residues long. The CDR3 nucleotides read TGTGCCAGCTCACCGACCCAGCCCTACCATTATGGCTACACCTTC. Protein sequence: CASSPTQPYHYGYTF.

The chain's CDR3 is CASSPPGLGRNIQYF. The CDR3, as DNA: TGTGCCAGCAGTCCCCCAGGACTAGGGAGAAACATTCAGTACTTC. This chain uses TRBV28 with TRBJ2-4; 7 bases match TRBD2. The V gene end was trimmed by 5 bases and the J gene end by 6 bases; junction bases not matched to a gene: 10. The CDR3 runs to 15 residues. The germline CDR1 and CDR2 sequences are MDHEN and SYDVKM.

The sample holds a few counts of this clone. This chain uses TRBV11-3 with TRBJ2-7; 9 bases fit TRBD1. The length of the CDR3 is 16 residues. Looked up from germline, CDR1 is SGHNT and CDR2 is YENEEA. The trim removed 5 bases at V and 3 bases at J, leaving 11 bases unmatched. CDR3 sequence reads: CASSAVSGTGFYEQYF. The CDR3 nucleotides read TGTGCCAGCAGCGCCGTATCCGGGACAGGGTTCTACGAGCAGTACTTC.

The V call is TRBV29-1, the J call TRBJ2-2, with TRBD1 matching 7 bases. CDR1 and CDR2 (germline): SQVTM, ANQGSEA. V lost 6 bases and J lost 1; bases outside the gene matches: 11. This CDR3 is 16 amino acids long. The CDR3 sequence is CSVGITGDMNTGELFF. The CDR3 DNA follows: TGCAGCGTCGGTATAACAGGGGACATGAACACCGGGGAGCTGTTTTTT.

This clone was seen only a few times. The chain has TRBV30 and TRBJ1-5, with 7 bases aligning to TRBD1. The CDR3 is made up of 16 amino acids. V shed 1 base and J 3 bases; nucleotides not matched to a gene: 9. Germline values: CDR1 GTSNPN, CDR2 SVGIG (reference sequence). CDR3 in amino acids: CAWSDPDREINQPQHF. For the CDR3, the DNA is TGTGCCTGGAGTGACCCCGACAGGGAAATCAATCAGCCCCAGCATTTT.

This chain joins TRBV19 and TRBJ2-1; 12 bases align to TRBD2. V shed 0 bases and J 1 base; nucleotides not matched to a gene: 7. CDR3 length equals 19 residues. Germline CDR1 is LNHDA and CDR2 is SQIVND (reference sequence). The CDR3 here is CASSIEASGRAVSYNEQFF. CDR3 nucleotides: TGTGCCAGTAGTATAGAGGCTAGCGGGAGGGCCGTGTCCTACAATGAGCAGTTCTTC.

This chain links TRBV5-1 with TRBJ2-5, with TRBD1 as a possible D gene (6 bases). Germline values: CDR1 SGHRS, CDR2 YFSETQ. This CDR3 is 15 amino acids long. Trimming cost V 7 bases and J 2 bases, with 18 bases left between them. This CDR3 is CASRVQGQVQETQYF. The DNA for the CDR3 is TGCGCCAGCCGGGTCCAGGGGCAGGTACAAGAGACCCAGTACTTC.

J is TRBJ1-4 and V is TRBV28, with 7 bases that match TRBD1. Germline loops: CDR1 MDHEN, CDR2 SYDVKM. V lost 3 bases, J lost 5 bases, and 9 bases stayed unmatched. The CDR3 extends over 16 amino acids. CDR3 DNA sequence: TGTGCCAGCAGTTTCGTTGCGGGACAGCCAAATGAAAAACTGTTTTTT. It yields the protein CASSFVAGQPNEKLFF. The whole variable domain, remainder taken from reference TRBV28 and TRBJ1-4, is DVKVTQSSRYLVKRTGEKVFLECVQDMDHENMFWYRQDPGLGLRLIYFSYDVKMKEKGDIPEGYSVSREKKERFSLILESASTNQTSMYLCASSFVAGQPNEKLFFGSGTQLSVL.

This clone is deemed medium-sized. This sequence joins TRBV30 and TRBJ2-1; D might be TRBD1 or TRBD2, each matching 5 bases. V was clipped by 5 bases and J by 0 bases, with 11 bases between them. The germline CDR1 and CDR2 sequences are GTSNPN and SVGIG (reference sequence). The CDR3 covers 14 residues. The DNA of the CDR3 is TGTGCCTGGGCGAGGGGACCCTCCTACAATGAGCAGTTCTTC. Its translation is CAWARGPSYNEQFF.

The count of this clone is one. The V gene is TRBV15, the J gene TRBJ2-1; TRBD2 matches at 8 bases. V dropped 6 bases and J dropped 0; count of bases not matched to a gene: 1. Germline V gene sequence: CDR1 LNHNV, CDR2 YYDKDF (reference sequence). This CDR3 is 14 amino acids long. The CDR3 region has the DNA TGTGCCACCAGACGGGAGGGCTCCTACAATGAGCAGTTCTTC. Protein product: CATRREGSYNEQFF.